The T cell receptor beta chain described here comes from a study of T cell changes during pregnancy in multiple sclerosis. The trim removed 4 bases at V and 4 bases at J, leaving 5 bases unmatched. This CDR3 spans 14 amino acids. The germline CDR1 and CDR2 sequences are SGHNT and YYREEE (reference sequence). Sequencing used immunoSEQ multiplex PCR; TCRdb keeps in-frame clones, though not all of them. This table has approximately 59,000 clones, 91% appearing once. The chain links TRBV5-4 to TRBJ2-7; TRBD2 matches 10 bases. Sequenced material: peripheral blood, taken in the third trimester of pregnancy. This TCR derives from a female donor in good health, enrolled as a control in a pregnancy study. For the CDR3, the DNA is TGTGCCAGCAGCCTAGGGGGACTAGCGTACGAGCAGTACTTC. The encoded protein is CASSLGGLAYEQYF.